The 27 T cell receptor beta chains below were found in one sample sequenced in a study of CD8 T cells in ankylosing spondylitis. TCRdb re-called the 5' RACE reads with MiXCR, one entry per CDR3 protein. The sample holds some 200,000 distinct CDR3 sequences, over 15% seen once. Source material: blood, either unsorted or a sorted T cell fraction (not recorded which). The receptors originated from a male donor aged 10-30 years with ankylosing spondylitis or in good health (not recorded which).

This clonotype appeared many times. The chain joins TRBV7-2 to TRBJ2-3, with D perhaps TRBD1 or TRBD2 (5 bases each). Trimming removed 3 bases from V and 7 bases from J, with 11 bases in between. Germline V gives CDR1 SGHTA, CDR2 FQGNSA. There are 13 residues in the CDR3. The CDR3 protein is CASSFGTEYTQYF. Here the CDR3 DNA reads TGTGCCAGCAGCTTTGGGACGGAGTATACGCAGTATTTT.

This clonotype was seen at least ten times. The rearrangement uses TRBV20-1 and TRBJ2-1, with 7 nucleotides matching TRBD2. V was pared by 3 bases and J by 0 bases, with 8 bases of the junction left unmatched. The CDR3 has 16 amino acids. Per germline, CDR1 DFQATT and CDR2 SNEGSKA (reference sequence). In DNA form, the CDR3 reads TGCAGTGCTAGGGGGGGGGGAGTTAACTCCTACAATGAGCAGTTCTTC. Its translation: CSARGGGVNSYNEQFF.

This clonotype was counted at least ten times. The rearrangement uses TRBV6-5 and TRBJ2-1; 16 bases align to TRBD2. Looked up from germline, CDR1 is MNHEY and CDR2 is SVGAGI. V gave up 6 bases and J gave up 5 bases; unmatched junction bases: 13. This CDR3 has 19 amino acids. Here the CDR3 reads CASSPGGLAGGGGNNEQFF. In DNA form, the CDR3 reads TGTGCCAGCAGCCCCGGGGGACTAGCGGGAGGGGGGGGGAACAATGAGCAGTTCTTC.

The sample holds many counts of this clonotype. The chain is built from TRBV11-1 and TRBJ2-1; 7 positions match TRBD2. Losses at the gene ends were 5 bases for V and 9 bases for J; bases not matched to a gene: 10. CDR1 is SGHAT, CDR2 FQDESV, per germline (reference sequence). This CDR3 spans 14 amino acids. CDR3 in DNA: TGTGCCAGCAGCCCCACAGCGGGCGGGGGTGAGCAGTTCTTC. This encodes CASSPTAGGGEQFF. Using reference TRBV11-1 and TRBJ2-1 for the parts outside the CDR3, the full variable domain is EAEVAQSPRYKITEKSQAVAFWCDPISGHATLYWYRQILGQGPELLVQFQDESVVDDSQLPKDRFSAERLKGVDSTLKIQPAELGDSAMYLCASSPTAGGGEQFFGPGTRLTVL.

This clonotype was detected many times. V gene TRBV28 combines with J gene TRBJ2-7; no definite D call. The germline V gene has CDR1 MDHEN and CDR2 SYDVKM. The ends were cut back, 6 bases at V and 12 bases at J, with 18 bases in the middle. This CDR3 comprises 12 residues. The CDR3 bases are TGTGCCAGCAGGGGTCCGGCCAAGTGGTCGTACTTC. It yields the protein CASRGPAKWSYF.

This clonotype occurred a few times. The chain employs TRBV29-1 and TRBJ2-5, with TRBD1 matching over 7 bases. The CDR3 is made up of 13 amino acids. In germline, CDR1 is SQVTM, CDR2 ANQGSEA. After removal of 3 bases from V and 5 bases from J, the junction contained 6 bases not matched to a gene. The CDR3 is CSVETGQRETQYF. For the CDR3, the DNA is TGCAGCGTTGAGACAGGGCAGCGGGAGACCCAGTACTTC.

This clonotype was found many times. The V call is TRBV19, the J call TRBJ2-1; TRBD2 aligns across 12 bases. The CDR3 totals 16 residues. Per the germline V gene, CDR1 is LNHDA and CDR2 is SQIVND (reference sequence). Trimming took 2 bases from V and 2 from J; bases not matched to a gene: 1. The CDR3 sequence is CASSISSGRAYNEQFF. The DNA of the CDR3 is TGTGCCAGTAGTATATCTAGCGGGAGGGCCTACAATGAGCAGTTCTTC.

V and J are TRBV12-3 or TRBV12-4 and TRBJ2-7; maybe TRBD2 (5 bases). The CDR3 has 14 amino acids. Trimming pared 8 bases from V and 4 bases from J, leaving 18 bases between. The chain's CDR3 is CASDLPPGIYEQYV. CDR3 DNA sequence: TGTGCCAGCGACCTACCGCCGGGAATTTACGAGCAGTACGTC.

This clonotype was recorded at least ten times. The chain recombines TRBV28 with TRBJ2-7, with unresolved D. Germline loops: CDR1 MDHEN, CDR2 SYDVKM. This CDR3 is 12 amino acids long. The V end lost 6 bases, the J end lost 4 bases, and 10 bases lay between the germline ends. In DNA, the CDR3 is TGTGCCAGCAGCCAGGACCAATACGAGCAGTACTTC. It is translated as CASSQDQYEQYF.

Many counts were recorded for this clonotype. The chain employs TRBV7-9 and TRBJ2-7; no clear D gene. The germline V and J ends were trimmed by 5 bases and 6 bases, with 14 bases remaining between them. There are 13 residues in the CDR3. Germline V gives CDR1 SEHNR, CDR2 FQNEAQ (reference sequence). The CDR3 spells CASSPPTRSEQYF. Written as DNA, the CDR3 is TGTGCCAGCAGCCCTCCCACGCGTTCCGAGCAGTACTTC.

This clonotype was observed many times. V is TRBV28 and J is TRBJ2-7, with a weak D call TRBD1 (6 bases). CDR3 length equals 16 residues. Trimming pared 2 bases from V and 4 bases from J, leaving 18 bases between. Germline V gene data show CDR1 as MDHEN and CDR2 as SYDVKM. The CDR3 nucleotides are TGTGCCAGCAGTTTACAGGGGCCGATATTTAGGTACGAGCAGTACTTC. Protein: CASSLQGPIFRYEQYF.

The table lists this clonotype with many counts. This chain uses TRBV7-9 with TRBJ1-2; D gene uncertain. V gave up 5 bases and J gave up 7 bases, with 2 bases separating them. This CDR3 contains 9 residues. Per the germline V gene, CDR1 is SEHNR and CDR2 is FQNEAQ (reference sequence). CDR3 bases: TGTGCCAGCAGCCCTGGCTACACCTTC. It codes for CASSPGYTF. Complete variable domain (other parts from reference TRBV7-9 and TRBJ1-2): DTGVSQNPRHKITKRGQNVTFRCDPISEHNRLYWYRQTLGQGPEFLTYFQNEAQLEKSRLLSDRFSAERPKGSFSTLEIQRTEQGDSAMYLCASSPGYTFGSGTRLTVV.

The V call is TRBV2, the J call TRBJ2-1; D not resolved. V was shortened by 4 bases and J by 2 bases, with 3 bases between the two germline ends. CDR1 and CDR2 from the germline V gene are SNHLY and FYNNEI. The CDR3 runs to 12 residues. The CDR3 sequence: CASSVTYNEQFF. The CDR3 DNA is TGTGCCAGCAGTGTAACCTACAATGAGCAGTTCTTC.

This clonotype was seen at least ten times. This chain joins TRBV12-3 or TRBV12-4 and TRBJ1-5; 7 bases are shared with TRBD1. The CDR3 spans 17 residues. Trimming removed 5 bases from V and 3 bases from J; junction bases left unmatched: 13. CDR3 bases: TGTGCCAGCAGTCCCAGACAGGGCCATCCTCCCAATCAGCCCCAGCATTTT. It is translated as CASSPRQGHPPNQPQHF.

This clonotype was seen at least ten times. The genes are TRBV3-1 and TRBJ2-7, with D tentatively TRBD1 or TRBD2 (6 bases each). The CDR3 has 15 residues. V was cut by 3 bases and J by 7 bases, with 19 bases left in between. CDR1 and CDR2 (germline): LGHDT, YNNKEL (reference sequence). CDR3 sequence: CASSQTGGVSKEQYF. The CDR3 region has the DNA TGTGCCAGCAGCCAGACAGGCGGGGTTTCTAAAGAGCAGTACTTC.

This clonotype appeared once. J is TRBJ1-1 and V is TRBV7-9; TRBD1 is a possible D gene (6 bases). V lost 8 bases, J lost 0 bases, and 13 bases lay in between. CDR1 is SEHNR, CDR2 FQNEAQ, per germline (reference sequence). The CDR3 is 14 amino acids. CDR3 amino acids: CASGLGHMNTEAFF. As DNA, the CDR3 is TGTGCCAGCGGATTGGGACATATGAACACTGAAGCTTTCTTT.

The chain recombines TRBV21-1 with TRBJ2-7. TRBV21-1 is noted as a pseudogene. The CDR3 has 15 amino acids. CDR3 region: CASSFRRGSAYEQYV. For the CDR3, the DNA is TGTGCCAGCAGCTTCCGACGCGGGAGCGCGTACGAGCAGTACGTC.

This clonotype was found many times. The chain recombines TRBV12-3 or TRBV12-4 with TRBJ1-1; the D is unclear. V lost 3 bases to trimming and J lost 0 bases, with 11 bases between them. The CDR3 has 15 residues. The CDR3 region is CASSLSTTMNTEAFF. In DNA, the CDR3 is TGTGCCAGCAGTTTGAGTACGACTATGAACACTGAAGCTTTCTTT.

The chain joins TRBV18 to TRBJ1-4; 7 bases align to TRBD1. This CDR3 is built from 16 residues. Germline CDR1 KGHSH, CDR2 LQKENI. V was clipped by 2 bases and J by 7 bases; unmatched bases: 10. The CDR3 DNA sequence: TGTGCCAGCTCACCAAACGCGGCAGGGGGGATTGAAAAACTGTTTTTT. It is translated as CASSPNAAGGIEKLFF.

This clonotype was seen ten or more times. The CDR3 nucleotides are TGTGCCAGCAGCTTAACAGGGACTAGAAAACGATACAATGAGCAGTTCTTC. Amino acids: CASSLTGTRKRYNEQFF. V is TRBV7-9 and J is TRBJ2-1; 8 bases align to TRBD2. Germline trimming cut 2 bases from V and 4 bases from J; bases unmatched to any gene: 10. From germline, CDR1 is SEHNR and CDR2 FQNEAQ (reference sequence). The CDR3 loop spans 17 amino acids.

The table lists this clonotype with a few counts. This chain links TRBV2 with TRBJ2-1; TRBD2 agrees at 11 bases. V was pared by 6 bases and J by 6 bases, with 10 bases of the junction left unmatched. The CDR3 is made up of 16 amino acids. CDR1 is SNHLY and CDR2 is FYNNEI in the germline V gene. In DNA form, the CDR3 reads TGTGCCAGCAGCCCTGATTCGGGACTAGCGGCCAATGAGCAGTTCTTC. Its translation: CASSPDSGLAANEQFF.

This clonotype came up many times. The chain is built from TRBV20-1 and TRBJ2-3; 9 positions match TRBD1. This CDR3 is built from 15 residues. The ends lost 6 bases at V and 3 bases at J; junction bases unmatched: 10. Germline-derived CDR1 and CDR2 are DFQATT and SNEGSKA (reference sequence). CDR3 nucleotides: TGCAGTGCCAACCCCGGGACAGGGTCGACAGATACGCAGTATTTT. Amino acids: CSANPGTGSTDTQYF.

This clonotype was seen at least ten times. J is TRBJ2-1 and V is TRBV5-6; weak D call: TRBD1 (6 bases). The CDR3 is 16 amino acids. Deletions cut 4 bases from V and 4 bases from J, with 18 bases between. Germline V gene data show CDR1 as SGHDT and CDR2 as YYEEEE. CDR3 in amino acids: CASSPKISDSYNEQFF. The CDR3 DNA is TGTGCCAGCAGCCCCAAAATCTCGGACAGTTACAATGAGCAGTTCTTC.

This clonotype occurred many times. The chain has TRBV20-1 and TRBJ2-5; D may be TRBD1 (6 bases). V shed 4 bases and J shed 1 base, with 16 bases lying between them. The germline V gene has CDR1 DFQATT and CDR2 SNEGSKA (reference sequence). The CDR3 has 15 amino acids. CDR3 sequence (DNA): TGCAGTGCTACTCATAGGGGGAGTCTCCAAGAGACCCAGTACTTC. The encoded protein is CSATHRGSLQETQYF.

Comments on this clonotype: The junction departs from the called germline gene at one end, perhaps through a read error. V and J are TRBV3-1 and TRBJ1-4; a possible D gene is TRBD1 (6 bases). The CDR3 covers 15 residues. The germline gives CDR1 LGHDT, CDR2 YNNKEL (reference sequence). The CDR3 sequence: CAGSQAWTANEKLFF. Written as DNA, the CDR3 is TGTGCCGGCAGCCAAGCCTGGACAGCTAATGAAAAACTGTTTTTT.

The rearrangement joins TRBV4-2 to TRBJ2-1; D remains unclear. V lost 3 bases to trimming and J lost 0 bases, with 12 bases between them. This CDR3 comprises 16 residues. CDR1 is LGHNA and CDR2 is YNFKEQ in the germline V gene. CDR3 residues: CASSQVSISSYNEQFF. Here the CDR3 DNA reads TGTGCCAGCAGCCAGGTCTCAATCAGCTCCTACAATGAGCAGTTCTTC.

The table lists this clonotype with many counts. This rearrangement joins TRBV24-1 to TRBJ2-2; D is unresolved. V was clipped by 2 bases and J by 6 bases, with 9 bases between them. Germline CDR1 KGHDR, CDR2 SFDVKD. The CDR3 extends over 14 amino acids. For the CDR3, the DNA is TGTGCCACCAGTGATTATCGGTACCCCGGGGAGCTGTTTTTT. This sequence encodes CATSDYRYPGELFF.